This entry lists 5 T cell receptor beta chains sequenced from one sample in a study of low-dose radiotherapy and immunotherapy resistance in tumors (dated by TCRdb to 2022 to 2024). The run used an Illumina HiSeq 2500. First-strand cDNA was synthesized using Superscript III and a set of TRAV- and TRBV-specific primers, so that both TCRalpha and TCRbeta chains were covered. TCRs were amplified for 20 PCR cycles with Phusion, using a constant-region primer paired with the adapter attached to the V primers. TCRdb passed the public sequencing reads through fastp at Q25 and MiXCR, retaining productive beta sequences. Each CDR3 protein appears once, grouped with its most common genes and DNA. Recorded for this sample are approximately 100,000 distinct CDR3 sequences; less than 25% of them occurred a single time. The leading ten clones occupy approximately 4% of the sample. According to the study, the label for this sample's time point signals: after trial treatment. Explained via the paper, the treatment or condition label denotes: LDRT plus nivolumab, ipilimumab, low-dose cyclophosphamide and aspirin (RACIN trial).

Material: PBMCs, obtained after low-dose radiotherapy plus immunotherapy. Receptor source: a male donor with prostate cancer.

This clonotype was observed many times. The V and J genes are TRBV7-2 and TRBJ2-7, with D hard to call. Per the germline V gene, CDR1 is SGHTA and CDR2 is FQGNSA. The V and J ends lost 5 bases and 3 bases respectively, with 14 bases between them. This CDR3 has 14 residues. CDR3 sequence (DNA): TGTGCCAGCAGCACTCGGACGGTGCTCTACGAGCAGTACTTC. Translated: CASSTRTVLYEQYF. Drawing the rest from reference TRBV7-2 and TRBJ2-7, the complete variable domain is GAGVSQSPSNKVTEKGKDVELRCDPISGHTALYWYRQSLGQGLEFLIYFQGNSAPDKSGLPSDRFSAERTGGSVSTLTIQRTQQEDSAVYLCASSTRTVLYEQYFGPGTRLTVT.

As concerns this clonotype: Since a far larger clone is one base different, this is likely a read error. The chain has TRBV11-2 and TRBJ2-5; D is unresolved. Per the germline V gene, CDR1 is SGHAT and CDR2 is FQNNGV. Trimming left V 4 bases short and J 4 bases short, with 4 bases between. This CDR3 has 11 residues. CDR3 coding DNA: TGTGCCAGCAGCTCCAGAGAGACCCAGTACTTC. Its protein product is CASSSRETQYF.

The chain joins TRBV6-6 to TRBJ1-4; 7 bases are shared with TRBD1. V lost 5 bases to trimming and J lost 4 bases; unmatched junction nucleotides: 10. Germline V gene lookup returns CDR1 MNHNY and CDR2 SVGAGI (reference sequence). This CDR3 is 16 amino acids long. The CDR3 reads CASSDRRDSYNEKLFF. CDR3 bases: TGTGCCAGCAGTGATAGACGGGACAGTTATAATGAAAAACTGTTTTTT.

This clonotype was observed a few times. The likely explanation is a read error, given a far larger clone one base away. The V gene is TRBV7-2, the J gene TRBJ2-5; 7 bases agree with TRBD2. Trimming removed 4 bases from V and 5 bases from J; junction bases left unmatched: 4. The CDR3 covers 13 residues. Germline V lookup: CDR1 SGHTA, CDR2 FQGNSA. In DNA, the CDR3 is TGTGCCAGCAGCTGGGCGGGGGAGGAGACCCAGTACTTC. This encodes CASSWAGEETQYF.

This clonotype was counted ten times or more. The chain joins TRBV20-1 to TRBJ1-3; D unresolved. CDR3 length: 14 amino acids. Per the germline V gene, CDR1 is DFQATT and CDR2 is SNEGSKA (reference sequence). The V end was cut by 1 base, the J end by 9 bases, with 16 bases between. CDR3 residues: CSARAGFKGRTIYF. The CDR3 DNA follows: TGCAGTGCTAGAGCGGGCTTCAAGGGTCGCACCATATATTTT.